This entry concerns a single T cell receptor beta chain. Its antigen is still unknown. Base qualities are missing; no much larger clone stands one base away. TCRbeta CDR3 regions were amplified from genomic DNA using the immunoSEQ Assay, a bias-controlled multiplex PCR. Per the authors' processing: Within the assay, amplification of reference gene primers was used to estimate how many nucleated cells each sample contained. To quantify the absolute abundance of each unique TCRbeta CDR3 rearrangement, sequence reads were collapsed and filtered. For each sample, productive Simpson clonality was calculated by taking the square root of Simpson's diversity index across productive rearrangements. TCRdb took over this immuneACCESS table, retaining in-frame rearrangements with V and J assigned. Such tables are incomplete; in checked studies, under half of the missing clones stem from an unresolved V gene, and the remainder is unexplained. V, J and clone size derive from that table, while D and trimming were established from the DNA sequence. Counted in this sample were tens of thousands of clones; roughly 80% of them appeared once. The ten largest account for approximately 5% of the sample.

The CDR3 measures 12 amino acids from cysteine to phenylalanine. Of the read, only the CDR3 DNA is kept; its 36 bases are in frame from base 1. From a lookup of the germline V gene, CDR1 and CDR2 are SQVTM and ANQGSEA. Trimming costs V 7 bases and J 3 bases, and their ends lie 12 bases apart. The data stem from a study of blood T cell repertoires in COVID-19 (dated by TCRdb to about 2020). Regarding the research as a whole: The collaborator samples originated in the United States, Italy and Spain and spanned the acute and convalescent phases of COVID-19. Deeply sampled blood TCRbeta repertoires from subjects exposed to, actively infected with, or recovered from COVID-19 were included in the dataset. A freely available public database, intended as a resource for researchers studying the immune response to SARS-CoV-2, is where the repertoires were released. The sample metadata nearly always contained a de-identified subject ID, COVID-19 status, age in years and sex. HLA class I and class II types, where available, came from metadata supplied by the sample provider rather than from assay-based typing. The material from the prospective study consisted of cDNA or gDNA derived from T cells, B-cell-depleted T cells, or PBMCs. Samples came from the ongoing ImmuneRACE study (first 160 participants) plus 1,254 subjects from 6 global collaborators.

Whole blood was collected in K2EDTA tubes by collaborating institutions according to the institutions' own protocols. For TCRbeta analysis, collaborators shipped samples as frozen whole blood, isolated PBMCs, or DNA extracted from either of those sample types. What the study reported, not specific to this receptor: The quantity of clinical and demographic metadata differed by source and by participant and was supplied without curation.

The sequence came from a woman of 80 years or more with active or convalescent COVID-19. The sequence is built from TRBV29-1 and TRBJ1-2; perhaps TRBD1 is the D gene, with 6 bases matching. The sequencing input was peripheral blood. The nucleotide sequence reads as follows: TGCAGCGCAAAGGGACAAGACTATGGCTACACCTTC. This translates into CSAKGQDYGYTF.